This record looks at one T cell receptor (beta chain) sequence and its context. Its target is unknown. The CDR3 loop spans 15 amino acids. Germline assignment: CDR1 LNHDA and CDR2 SQIVND (reference sequence). V shed 4 bases and J 6 bases; nucleotides not matched to a gene: 8. The PCR was carried out with 60 Vbeta primers and 13 Jbeta primers. Profiled with immunoSEQ multiplex PCR; TCRdb holds only in-frame clones, not every one. The data show about 170,000 clones, about three quarters seen once. This entry comes from a study of cytomegalovirus exposure and HLA in healthy donors. Study-wide results and caveats: The study recorded 160 or so TCR beta chains that were cytomegalovirus-associated. Rare sequences made up most TCRs, while some public TCRs were found in many donors. CMV serostatus alone was available as immune exposure information. A later look showed TCR association rates differing by HLA locus, highest for DRB1 and lowest for HLA-C.

The chain couples TRBV19 to TRBJ1-2; 10 bases map to TRBD1. The sample taken for sequencing was PBMCs. The source is a female donor in good health and CMV-seronegative. Written as DNA, the CDR3 is TGTGCCAGTAGTACCCGGACAGGGGGAGGCGATGGCTACACCTTC. Its protein product is CASSTRTGGGDGYTF.